This TCR beta chain appears in the sequencing data of a study of blood T cells in healthy people across ages. The study's findings and limits: Fewer expanded clones and more diversity marked long-lived versus aged donors.

Sample-barcoded 5' priming and a J-beta primer mix drove a second PCR of 7 to 11 cycles. From the 5' RACE reads, TCRdb called clonotypes with MiXCR, one entry per CDR3 protein. This sample has about 1.5 million distinct CDR3 sequences, with under 55% found just once. The germline gives CDR1 SGDLS, CDR2 YYNGEE. This CDR3 spans 16 amino acids. Losses at the gene ends were 0 bases for V and 0 bases for J; bases not matched to a gene: 4. On this clonotype: Its antigen is currently unknown.

The sequence was obtained from a woman aged 18-29 years in good health. The chain combines TRBV9 with TRBJ2-3; 7 bases fit TRBD2. Input material: blood. CDR3 bases: TGTGCCAGCAGCGTAGCGGGGGGATCTAGCACAGATACGCAGTATTTT. It translates to CASSVAGGSSTDTQYF. Supplemented by reference TRBV9 and TRBJ2-3, the full variable domain reads DSGVTQTPKHLITATGQRVTLRCSPRSGDLSVYWYQQSLDQGLQFLIQYYNGEERAKGNILERFSAQQFPDLHSELNLSSLELGDSALYFCASSVAGGSSTDTQYFGPGTRLTVL.